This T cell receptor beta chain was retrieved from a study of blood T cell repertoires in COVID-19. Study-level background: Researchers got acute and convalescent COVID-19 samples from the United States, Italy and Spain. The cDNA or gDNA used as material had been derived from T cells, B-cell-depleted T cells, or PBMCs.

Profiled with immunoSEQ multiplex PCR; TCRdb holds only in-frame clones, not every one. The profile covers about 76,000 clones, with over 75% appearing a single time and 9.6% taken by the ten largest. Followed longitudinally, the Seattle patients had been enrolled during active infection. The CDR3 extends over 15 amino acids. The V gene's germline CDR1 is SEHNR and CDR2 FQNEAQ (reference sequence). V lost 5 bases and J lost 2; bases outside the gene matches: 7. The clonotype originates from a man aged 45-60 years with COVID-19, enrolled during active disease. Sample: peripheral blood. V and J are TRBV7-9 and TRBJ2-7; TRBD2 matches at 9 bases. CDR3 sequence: CASSSRLAAPYEQYF. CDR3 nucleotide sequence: TGTGCCAGCAGCAGCCGACTAGCGGCCCCCTACGAGCAGTACTTC.